Reported below is one T cell receptor (beta chain). This record belongs to a study of blood T cell repertoires in COVID-19. Across the study: Sites in the United States, Italy and Spain provided acute and convalescent COVID-19 samples. PBMCs, B-cell-depleted T cells, or T cells provided the cDNA or gDNA that made up the material.

Germline CDR1 SEHNR, CDR2 FQNEAQ (reference sequence). With 2 bases clipped from V and 6 bases from J, the junction kept 4 bases outside the gene matches. The CDR3 is 14 residues long. As originally analysed: Researchers report that nucleated cell counts were estimated from reference gene primer amplification. Produced via immunoSEQ multiplex PCR; TCRdb's table is partial and in-frame only. V and J calls and clone size are given by that table; D and trimming were obtained from the DNA. The data show around 63,000 clones, roughly 80% seen once. This clonotype originated in a woman between 65 and 79 years old with acute or convalescent COVID-19. The specimen sequenced was peripheral blood. This rearrangement joins TRBV7-9 to TRBJ2-3, with 8 bases matching TRBD1. Here the CDR3 reads CASSLNQGADTQYF. The CDR3 DNA is TGTGCCAGCAGCTTAAACCAGGGGGCGGATACGCAGTATTTT. The whole variable domain, remainder taken from reference TRBV7-9 and TRBJ2-3, is DTGVSQNPRHKITKRGQNVTFRCDPISEHNRLYWYRQTLGQGPEFLTYFQNEAQLEKSRLLSDRFSAERPKGSFSTLEIQRTEQGDSAMYLCASSLNQGADTQYFGPGTRLTVL.